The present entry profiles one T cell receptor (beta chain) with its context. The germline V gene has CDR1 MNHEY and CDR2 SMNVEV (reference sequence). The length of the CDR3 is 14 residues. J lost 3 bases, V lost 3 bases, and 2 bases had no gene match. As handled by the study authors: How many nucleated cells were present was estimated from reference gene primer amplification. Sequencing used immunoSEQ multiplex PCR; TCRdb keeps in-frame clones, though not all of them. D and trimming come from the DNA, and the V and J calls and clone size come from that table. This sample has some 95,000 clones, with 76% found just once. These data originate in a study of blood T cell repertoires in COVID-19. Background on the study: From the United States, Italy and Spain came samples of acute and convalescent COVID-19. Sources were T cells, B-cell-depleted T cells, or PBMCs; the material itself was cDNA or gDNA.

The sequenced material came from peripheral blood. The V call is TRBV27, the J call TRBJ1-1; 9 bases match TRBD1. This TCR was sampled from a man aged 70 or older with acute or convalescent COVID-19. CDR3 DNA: TGTGCCAGCAGTTTGGGGACAGGGTACACTGAAGCTTTCTTT. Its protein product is CASSLGTGYTEAFF.